The 17 T cell receptor beta chains below come from one sample, sequenced in a study of blood T cell repertoires in COVID-19. The assay was immunoSEQ multiplex PCR, and TCRdb's table has in-frame clones only and misses some. The profile covers around 360,000 clones, with roughly 90% appearing a single time and under 3% taken by the ten largest. Specimen: PBMCs or T cells enriched from blood (not recorded which). The origin of the receptors is a woman aged 25 to 39 who had recovered from COVID-19.

The chain carries TRBV11-2 and TRBJ2-1; 7 bases match TRBD1. J was trimmed by 2 bases and V by 4 bases; bases with no gene match: 8. The CDR3 totals 16 residues. The germline V gene encodes CDR1 SGHAT and CDR2 FQNNGV. CDR3 protein: CASSSRQGRAYNEQFF. CDR3 coding DNA: TGTGCCAGCAGCTCCCGACAGGGAAGGGCCTACAATGAGCAGTTCTTC.

The rearrangement uses TRBV28 and TRBJ1-5; no clear D gene. Germline V gives CDR1 MDHEN, CDR2 SYDVKM. Trimming removed 0 bases at V and 7 bases at J, with 13 bases between. The CDR3 contains 15 residues. The CDR3 loop is CASSLWRETRQPQHF. Here the CDR3 DNA reads TGTGCCAGCAGTTTATGGAGGGAAACGAGGCAGCCCCAGCATTTT.

The chain combines TRBV4-1 with TRBJ1-4; no reliable D call. The CDR3 length is 12 residues. CDR1 and CDR2 (germline): MGHRA, YSYEKL. The V gene lost 0 bases and the J gene lost 7 bases, with 3 bases spanning the gap. This CDR3 reads CASSQDGEKLFF. The CDR3 nucleotides read TGCGCCAGCAGCCAAGACGGTGAAAAACTGTTTTTT.

The V call is TRBV5-1, the J call TRBJ1-2, with 10 bases aligning to TRBD1. This CDR3 has 15 amino acids. After removal of 4 bases from V and 6 bases from J, the junction contained 9 bases not matched to a gene. Germline V gene data show CDR1 as SGHRS and CDR2 as YFSETQ. The CDR3 sequence: CASSPTVTGGNGYTF. The CDR3 DNA follows: TGCGCCAGCAGCCCCACCGTGACAGGGGGCAATGGCTACACCTTC. The full variable domain, in which reference TRBV5-1 and TRBJ1-2 provide the parts outside the CDR3, is KAGVTQTPRYLIKTRGQQVTLSCSPISGHRSVSWYQQTPGQGLQFLFEYFSETQRNKGNFPGRFSGRQFSNSRSEMNVSTLELGDSALYLCASSPTVTGGNGYTFGSGTRLTVV.

The V and J genes are TRBV7-9 and TRBJ2-2, with TRBD2 matching 16 bases. Germline CDR1 is SEHNR and CDR2 is FQNEAQ (reference sequence). The CDR3 runs to 15 residues. J lost 6 bases, V lost 11 bases, and 6 bases had no gene match. The CDR3 reads CAGGLAGGPAGELFF. The CDR3, as DNA: TGTGCCGGGGGACTAGCGGGAGGGCCCGCCGGGGAGCTGTTTTTT. The variable domain in full, completed from reference TRBV7-9 and TRBJ2-2, reads DTGVSQNPRHKITKRGQNVTFRCDPISEHNRLYWYRQTLGQGPEFLTYFQNEAQLEKSRLLSDRFSAERPKGSFSTLEIQRTEQGDSAMYLCAGGLAGGPAGELFFGEGSRLTVL.

The J gene is TRBJ1-2, the V gene TRBV7-2; D gene uncertain. CDR1 and CDR2 from the germline V gene are SGHTA and FQGNSA. Between the trimmed V and J ends, which lost 7 bases and 6 bases, there was a span of 15 bases. The CDR3 contains 13 residues. This chain's CDR3 is CASTEPPGDGYTF. CDR3 DNA: TGTGCCAGCACCGAACCCCCCGGGGATGGCTACACCTTC.

The gene calls are TRBV7-9 and TRBJ2-1; the match to TRBD2 covers 9 bases. This CDR3 comprises 16 residues. The J segment lost 7 bases and the V segment lost 8 bases, leaving 15 bases of the junction unmatched. Germline values: CDR1 SEHNR, CDR2 FQNEAQ (reference sequence). CDR3 in amino acids: CASHYPLAGPGNEQFF. The DNA of the CDR3 is TGTGCCAGCCACTATCCTCTAGCGGGACCTGGTAATGAGCAGTTCTTC.

The V gene is TRBV5-1, the J gene TRBJ1-2; 9 bases match TRBD1. Germline loops: CDR1 SGHRS, CDR2 YFSETQ. V shed 2 bases, J shed 6 bases, and the junction held 2 bases outside the gene matches. The CDR3 has 13 amino acids. This CDR3 is CASSFRQGDGYTF. The DNA of the CDR3 is TGCGCCAGCAGCTTCCGACAGGGGGATGGCTACACCTTC.

V is TRBV28 and J is TRBJ2-1; D unresolved. Trimming removed 4 bases at V and 0 bases at J, with 10 bases between. Germline V gives CDR1 MDHEN, CDR2 SYDVKM. This CDR3 region has 15 residues. CDR3 protein: CASSYTATSYNEQFF. The CDR3 DNA is TGTGCCAGCAGTTATACAGCTACCTCCTACAATGAGCAGTTCTTC.

The chain carries TRBV20-1 and TRBJ2-7, with TRBD2 identical over 7 bases. CDR3 length: 11 amino acids. The germline V gene encodes CDR1 DFQATT and CDR2 SNEGSKA (reference sequence). Germline trimming cut 6 bases from V and 2 bases from J; bases unmatched to any gene: 1. The CDR3 spells CSASGTYEQYF. The CDR3 coding sequence is TGCAGTGCCAGCGGGACCTACGAGCAGTACTTC.

This chain links TRBV2 with TRBJ2-7; D uncertain. Trimming pared 4 bases from V and 0 bases from J, leaving 7 bases between. Germline V gives CDR1 SNHLY, CDR2 FYNNEI. This CDR3 is built from 13 residues. In DNA, the CDR3 is TGTGCCAGCAGTGCCCCCGGCTCCTACGAGCAGTACTTC. It yields the protein CASSAPGSYEQYF.

The gene calls are TRBV4-1 and TRBJ1-1; TRBD1 might be the D (5 bases). The CDR3 spans 16 residues. Germline CDR1 and CDR2: MGHRA and YSYEKL. V was trimmed by 1 base and J by 0 bases, leaving 12 bases between them. The CDR3 loop is CASSQAQAWMNTEAFF. DNA for the CDR3: TGCGCCAGCAGCCAAGCACAGGCGTGGATGAACACTGAAGCTTTCTTT.

As concerns this clone: An end of the junction differs from the germline gene, which may be a read error. CDR3 sequence reads: CASSQVQGETVF. The CDR3 bases are TGTGCCAGCAGTCAAGTCCAGGGGGAAACTGTTTTT. The chain employs TRBV7-9 and TRBJ1-4, with 7 bases lining up with TRBD1. Germline V gives CDR1 SEHNR, CDR2 FQNEAQ (reference sequence). The CDR3 has 12 amino acids.

This clone was seen more than once but under ten times. The V gene is TRBV5-1, the J gene TRBJ2-6, with D unclear. Germline-derived CDR1 and CDR2 are SGHRS and YFSETQ. The CDR3 is made up of 16 amino acids. The V end lost 0 bases, the J end lost 7 bases, and 14 bases lay between the germline ends. The CDR3 loop reads CASSLASRVGANVLTF. The CDR3 DNA sequence: TGCGCCAGCAGCTTGGCCAGTCGGGTTGGAGCCAACGTCCTGACTTTC.

V is TRBV20-1 and J is TRBJ1-1; TRBD1 matches 7 bases. The CDR3 runs 12 residues. J lost 10 bases, V lost 3 bases, and 8 bases had no gene match. Germline V gene lookup returns CDR1 DFQATT and CDR2 SNEGSKA (reference sequence). The CDR3 nucleotides are TGCAGTGCTAGTTGGCAGGGGGAGGTAGCTTTCTTT. Amino acids: CSASWQGEVAFF.

As concerns this clone: The sample holds other DNA sequences that translate to the same CDR3. The chain uses TRBV29-1 and TRBJ2-7; TRBD1 matches 11 bases. Germline-derived CDR1 and CDR2 are SQVTM and ANQGSEA. The CDR3 has 13 amino acids. V shed 6 bases, J shed 3 bases, and the junction held 4 bases outside the gene matches. The CDR3 DNA reads as TGCAGCGTCGAGGGACAGGGGGTCTACGAGCAGTACTTC. Its translation: CSVEGQGVYEQYF.

This rearrangement joins TRBV6-5 to TRBJ1-5; no firm D call. The CDR3 extends over 13 amino acids. Trimming took off 0 bases at V and 7 bases at J, with 7 bases between the two ends. Germline CDR1 is MNHEY and CDR2 is SVGAGI. CDR3 region: CASSYSLRQPQHF. The CDR3 nucleotides are TGTGCCAGCAGTTACTCGTTGAGGCAGCCCCAGCATTTT.